This T cell receptor (beta chain) was profiled in a study of cytomegalovirus exposure and HLA in healthy donors. Notes on the study in general: Using the classifier, cytomegalovirus status was reportedly diagnosed with high specificity and sensitivity.

From the approximately 110-subject validation cohort, which was separate from the roughly 630-subject first cohort, the donors were drawn. The germline gives CDR1 SNHLY, CDR2 FYNNEI. The CDR3 contains 14 residues. The V end was cut by 3 bases, the J end by 5 bases, with 11 bases between. Notes on this clone: Its target is not known.

Measured with immunoSEQ multiplex PCR; TCRdb has only the in-frame clones, and not every one. Of 50,000 to 65,000 clones in the sample, roughly 87% were seen once. This clonotype was sampled from a woman in her late teens or twenties in good health and CMV-seronegative. This chain connects TRBV2 to TRBJ2-1, with D possibly being TRBD2 (6 bases). Sequenced sample: PBMCs. As DNA, the CDR3 is TGTGCCAGCAGTGACGGGCTAGCGAACAATGAGCAGTTCTTC. This translates into CASSDGLANNEQFF.